These 5 T cell receptor beta chains were all obtained from the same sample, sequenced in a study of regulatory T cells. Their cognate antigens are unknown. Study-level points and caveats: In CD3G-deficient patients, conventional CD4+ T cells were enriched for hydrophobic CDR3 residues at positions 6 and 7.

The primer mix had 52 TRBV and 13 TRBJ primers. The table came from immunoSEQ multiplex PCR; TCRdb's copy has only in-frame clones and leaves some out. The sample has around 29,000 clones; about 90% are singletons. Sequencing was carried out using conventional CD4+ T cells sorted from blood. The receptor source for this set is a person aged 18 to 35 with CD3G deficiency.

V and J are TRBV13 and TRBJ2-3; D gene ambiguous. Germline CDR1 reads PRHDT; CDR2 reads FYEKMQ (reference sequence). CDR3 length: 12 amino acids. V lost 5 bases and J lost 6, with 9 bases in between. For the CDR3, the DNA is TGTGCCAGCAGCAATAGAGGCGATACGCAGTATTTT. Translation gives CASSNRGDTQYF.

This chain joins TRBV28 and TRBJ2-1, with 9 positions matching TRBD1. Germline values: CDR1 MDHEN, CDR2 SYDVKM. The CDR3 has 15 amino acids. J was trimmed by 2 bases and V by 2 bases; bases with no gene match: 1. The CDR3 sequence is CASSLGDRAYNEQFF. DNA of the CDR3: TGTGCCAGCAGTTTAGGGGACAGGGCCTACAATGAGCAGTTCTTC.

A note on this clone: At the DNA level, this CDR3 is encoded by other sequences in the same sample as well. The V and J genes are TRBV28 and TRBJ2-7; D not certain. The V gene lost 4 bases and the J gene lost 3 bases, with 4 bases spanning the gap. There are 11 residues in the CDR3. Germline assignment: CDR1 MDHEN and CDR2 SYDVKM. CDR3 residues: CASSSDYEQYF. The CDR3 DNA sequence: TGTGCCAGCAGTTCAGACTACGAGCAGTACTTC.

The chain links TRBV6-1 to TRBJ1-2; D remains ambiguous. Per the germline V gene, CDR1 is MNHNS and CDR2 is SASEGT. Trimming took off 0 bases at V and 3 bases at J, with 8 bases between the two ends. The CDR3 runs to 14 residues. In nucleotides, the CDR3 is TGTGCCAGCAGTGAAGCAGTGAGGTACTATGGCTACACCTTC. It is translated as CASSEAVRYYGYTF.

This clone is a singleton in its sample. This chain joins TRBV5-1 and TRBJ1-4; a weak D match, TRBD1 (5 bases). The CDR3 spans 14 residues. V lost 7 bases, J lost 0 bases, and 10 bases lay in between. Germline loops: CDR1 SGHRS, CDR2 YFSETQ. In DNA form, the CDR3 reads TGCGCCAGCGCCCAGGGCTCAACTAATGAAAAACTGTTTTTT. It yields the protein CASAQGSTNEKLFF.